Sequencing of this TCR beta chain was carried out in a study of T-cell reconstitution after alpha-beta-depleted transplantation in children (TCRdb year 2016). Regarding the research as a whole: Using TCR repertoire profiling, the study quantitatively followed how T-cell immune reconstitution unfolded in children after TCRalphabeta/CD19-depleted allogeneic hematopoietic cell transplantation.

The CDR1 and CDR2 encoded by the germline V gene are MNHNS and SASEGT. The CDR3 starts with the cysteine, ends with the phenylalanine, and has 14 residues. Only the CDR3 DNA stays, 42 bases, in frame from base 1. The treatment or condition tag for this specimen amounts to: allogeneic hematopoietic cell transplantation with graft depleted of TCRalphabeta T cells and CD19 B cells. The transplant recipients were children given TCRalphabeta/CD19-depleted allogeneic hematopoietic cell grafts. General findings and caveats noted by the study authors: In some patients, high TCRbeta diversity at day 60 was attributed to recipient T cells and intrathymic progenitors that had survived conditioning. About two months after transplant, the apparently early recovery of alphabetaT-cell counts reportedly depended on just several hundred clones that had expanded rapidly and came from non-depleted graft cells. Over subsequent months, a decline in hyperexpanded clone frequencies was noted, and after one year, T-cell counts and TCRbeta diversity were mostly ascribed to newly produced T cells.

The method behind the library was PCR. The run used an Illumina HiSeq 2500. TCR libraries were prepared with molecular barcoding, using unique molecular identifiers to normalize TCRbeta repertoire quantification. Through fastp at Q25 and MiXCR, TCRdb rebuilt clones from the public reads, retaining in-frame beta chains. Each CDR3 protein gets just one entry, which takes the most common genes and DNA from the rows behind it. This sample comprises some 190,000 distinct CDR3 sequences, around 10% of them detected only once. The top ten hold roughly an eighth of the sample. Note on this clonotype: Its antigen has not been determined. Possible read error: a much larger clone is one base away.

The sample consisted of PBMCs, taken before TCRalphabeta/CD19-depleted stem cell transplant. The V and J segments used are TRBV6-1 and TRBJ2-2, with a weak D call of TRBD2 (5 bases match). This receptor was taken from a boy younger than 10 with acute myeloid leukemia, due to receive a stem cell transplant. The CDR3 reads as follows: CASSEAGPVGELLF. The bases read TGTGCCAGCAGTGAAGCGGGCCCGGTCGGGGAGCTGCTTTTT.